These 20 T cell receptor beta chains came from one sample sequenced in a study of early T cells in non-severe SARS-CoV-2 infection. TCRdb itself ran the 5' RACE reads through MiXCR, one entry per CDR3 protein. The repertoire holds 75,000 to 80,000 distinct CDR3 sequences, with 15% to 17% as singletons. The sample comprised whole blood. The receptors here all came from an adult who was a healthcare worker with PCR-confirmed SARS-CoV-2 infection or an uninfected control (not recorded which).

Only a few counts were recorded for this clonotype. The chain employs TRBV15 and TRBJ2-7; TRBD1 agrees at 8 bases. Looked up from germline, CDR1 is LNHNV and CDR2 is YYDKDF (reference sequence). The CDR3 has 16 amino acids. The ends lost 0 bases at V and 0 bases at J; junction bases unmatched: 4. The CDR3: CATSRDLGQDSYEQYF. DNA for the CDR3: TGTGCCACCAGCAGAGATCTGGGACAGGACTCCTACGAGCAGTACTTC.

This clonotype turned up a few times. The chain recombines TRBV29-1 with TRBJ2-5; the D is unclear. This CDR3 is 12 amino acids long. From germline, CDR1 is SQVTM and CDR2 ANQGSEA. With 7 bases removed from V and 5 bases from J, the gap between germline ends came to 14 bases. The DNA for the CDR3 is TGCAGCGGCCGACCGGCGCAGGAGACCCAGTACTTC. It encodes CSGRPAQETQYF.

This clonotype was seen a few times. The rearrangement links TRBV29-1 to TRBJ2-1; 9 bases fit TRBD2. The ends lost 1 base at V and 4 bases at J; junction bases unmatched: 8. The CDR3 has 16 residues. Germline V lookup: CDR1 SQVTM, CDR2 ANQGSEA. The CDR3 sequence is CSVEGGLAGLYNEQFF. The CDR3, as DNA: TGCAGCGTTGAAGGGGGTCTAGCGGGACTTTACAATGAGCAGTTCTTC.

The chain carries TRBV10-3 and TRBJ2-1, with TRBD2 matching 7 bases. Trimming at V came to 6 bases and at J to 2 bases, leaving 10 bases not matched to a gene. The CDR3 contains 16 residues. Germline CDR1 ENHRY, CDR2 SYGVKD. CDR3 residues: CAIRETGTTTYNEQFF. The CDR3 DNA reads TGTGCCATCAGAGAAACCGGGACTACAACCTACAATGAGCAGTTCTTC.

This clonotype has only a few counts. The V gene is TRBV6-5, the J gene TRBJ1-1; a possible D gene is TRBD1 (6 bases). Germline V gives CDR1 MNHEY, CDR2 SVGAGI. V shed 10 bases and J shed 0 bases, with 12 bases lying between them. The length of the CDR3 is 13 residues. CDR3 region: CATQTGLNTEAFF. The CDR3 DNA sequence: TGTGCCACCCAAACAGGGCTGAACACTGAAGCTTTCTTT.

This clonotype has a handful of counts. This chain connects TRBV29-1 to TRBJ2-7; possible D gene TRBD2, 6 bases. Germline-derived CDR1 and CDR2 are SQVTM and ANQGSEA. This CDR3 has 16 amino acids. V lost 6 bases and J lost 1, with 22 bases in between. CDR3: CSVGDPLARGSYEQYF. In nucleotides, the CDR3 is TGCAGCGTGGGAGACCCGCTAGCGCGAGGATCCTACGAGCAGTACTTC.

This clonotype has more than one count but fewer than ten. This chain joins TRBV7-9 and TRBJ1-1; weak D call: TRBD1 (6 bases). V lost 3 bases to trimming and J lost 6 bases, with 8 bases between them. Germline lookup yields CDR1 SEHNR and CDR2 FQNEAQ (reference sequence). This CDR3 has 12 residues. The CDR3 DNA sequence: TGTGCCAGCAGCTTTGGGGGCCCTGAAGCTTTCTTT. This sequence encodes CASSFGGPEAFF. The full variable domain, its missing parts supplied by reference TRBV7-9 and TRBJ1-1, is DTGVSQNPRHKITKRGQNVTFRCDPISEHNRLYWYRQTLGQGPEFLTYFQNEAQLEKSRLLSDRFSAERPKGSFSTLEIQRTEQGDSAMYLCASSFGGPEAFFGQGTRLTVV.

V and J are TRBV20-1 and TRBJ1-2, with 7 bases lining up with TRBD1. After removal of 0 bases from V and 8 bases from J, the junction contained 18 bases not matched to a gene. Germline V gene sequence: CDR1 DFQATT, CDR2 SNEGSKA (reference sequence). This CDR3 contains 17 residues. The CDR3 spells CSAREVLVWQGGLGYTF. CDR3 nucleotide sequence: TGCAGTGCTAGAGAAGTGCTAGTATGGCAGGGGGGACTGGGCTACACCTTC.

This clonotype turned up a few times. The chain recombines TRBV13 with TRBJ2-1; TRBD2 matches at 8 bases. The length of the CDR3 is 17 residues. The V gene end was trimmed by 0 bases and the J gene end by 3 bases; junction bases not matched to a gene: 7. CDR1 and CDR2 from the germline V gene are PRHDT and FYEKMQ (reference sequence). The CDR3 region is CASSLGGRLAIYNEQFF. CDR3 in DNA: TGTGCCAGCAGCTTAGGCGGGCGACTAGCGATCTACAATGAGCAGTTCTTC.

The sample holds a few counts of this clonotype. The J gene is TRBJ2-1, the V gene TRBV25-1; TRBD1 is a possible D gene (5 bases). V was trimmed by 7 bases and J by 9 bases, leaving 10 bases between them. In germline, CDR1 is MGHDK, CDR2 SYGVNS. There are 11 residues in the CDR3. CDR3: CASNGAREQFF. The DNA of the CDR3 is TGTGCCAGCAATGGGGCTCGTGAGCAGTTCTTC.

The gene calls are TRBV19 and TRBJ2-5, with 13 bases that match TRBD2. Germline CDR1 LNHDA, CDR2 SQIVND (reference sequence). The CDR3 is made up of 13 amino acids. Trimming took 9 bases from V and 3 from J; bases not matched to a gene: 1. The CDR3 here is CASGLAGEETQYF. Here the CDR3 DNA reads TGTGCCAGCGGACTAGCGGGGGAAGAGACCCAGTACTTC.

The J gene is TRBJ2-3, the V gene TRBV27; D is uncertain. This CDR3 contains 14 residues. The V end lost 4 bases, the J end lost 0 bases, and 8 bases lay between the germline ends. CDR1 and CDR2 from the germline V gene are MNHEY and SMNVEV (reference sequence). The CDR3 is CASSSWPSTDTQYF. CDR3 bases: TGTGCCAGCAGTTCCTGGCCAAGCACAGATACGCAGTATTTT.

This clonotype occurred a few times. CDR3 region: CSASPLAGGGNEQFF. CDR3 DNA sequence: TGCAGTGCTAGCCCACTAGCGGGAGGGGGTAATGAGCAGTTCTTC. V and J are TRBV20-1 and TRBJ2-1; 13 bases fit TRBD2. The V gene's germline CDR1 is DFQATT and CDR2 SNEGSKA (reference sequence). V was pared by 3 bases and J by 7 bases, with 6 bases of the junction left unmatched. The CDR3 sequence is 15 residues long.

This clonotype was observed a few times. The CDR3 protein is CASSFRTAPRQPQHF. CDR3 nucleotides: TGTGCCAGCAGTTTTAGGACAGCCCCCCGTCAGCCCCAGCATTTT. The chain has TRBV28 and TRBJ1-5; D is perhaps TRBD1 (6 bases). This CDR3 is built from 15 residues. The germline V gene has CDR1 MDHEN and CDR2 SYDVKM. V lost 3 bases and J 6 bases, leaving 15 bases between the germline ends.

There are a few counts of this clonotype. The chain recombines TRBV7-9 with TRBJ1-2; D is perhaps TRBD1 (6 bases). The CDR3 covers 15 residues. The germline V gene has CDR1 SEHNR and CDR2 FQNEAQ (reference sequence). The ends were cut back, 4 bases at V and 8 bases at J, with 20 bases in the middle. CDR3 nucleotides: TGTGCCAGCAGCTCCAGCGGGGGGGCGCCCCGAGGCTACACCTTC. It translates to CASSSSGGAPRGYTF.

In its sample, this clonotype was seen a few times. The chain combines TRBV20-1 with TRBJ2-5; TRBD1 is a possible D gene (6 bases). The CDR3 runs 14 residues. Germline lookup yields CDR1 DFQATT and CDR2 SNEGSKA (reference sequence). Deletions cut 5 bases from V and 5 bases from J, with 18 bases between. In nucleotides, the CDR3 is TGCAGTGCTCCCTGGGACACATTAGGGGAGACCCAGTACTTC. Translated, it gives CSAPWDTLGETQYF.

The table lists this clonotype with a few counts. This chain joins TRBV28 and TRBJ2-1; TRBD1 matches at 8 bases. Losses at the gene ends were 6 bases for V and 4 bases for J; bases not matched to a gene: 8. Germline V gives CDR1 MDHEN, CDR2 SYDVKM. CDR3 length: 15 amino acids. The DNA for the CDR3 is TGTGCCAGCAGCCGACAGGGGTTTGGGTACAATGAGCAGTTCTTC. This translates into CASSRQGFGYNEQFF.

This clonotype was recorded only once. The V and J genes are TRBV29-1 and TRBJ2-7; TRBD1 agrees at 7 bases. From germline, CDR1 is SQVTM and CDR2 ANQGSEA. CDR3 length: 12 residues. V lost 4 bases and J lost 4; bases outside the gene matches: 4. The CDR3 is CSVGGTEYEQYF. The CDR3 DNA is TGCAGCGTTGGAGGGACAGAGTACGAGCAGTACTTC.

This clonotype was seen only a few times. The chain joins TRBV9 to TRBJ1-5; D remains unclear. The CDR3 extends over 13 amino acids. Germline V lookup: CDR1 SGDLS, CDR2 YYNGEE. Trimming pared 4 bases from V and 11 bases from J, leaving 16 bases between. CDR3 region: CASSPNPGGAQHF. The DNA for the CDR3 is TGTGCCAGCAGCCCCAATCCCGGCGGGGCCCAGCATTTT.

At least ten counts were recorded for this clonotype. The genes are TRBV2 and TRBJ2-1, with D perhaps given as TRBD1 or TRBD2 (6 bases each). The CDR3 loop spans 11 amino acids. In germline, CDR1 is SNHLY, CDR2 FYNNEI. The V end lost 8 bases, the J end lost 8 bases, and 10 bases lay between the germline ends. The CDR3 region has the DNA TGTGCCAGCTGGGGGGCTGATGAGCAGTTCTTC. Its protein is CASWGADEQFF.